One and the same sample provided the 4 T cell receptor beta chains below, sequenced in a study of cytomegalovirus exposure and HLA in healthy donors. Both 60 Vbeta primers and 13 Jbeta primers went into the PCR. Only in-frame clones appear in the TCRdb table, and some are missing; sequencing was by immunoSEQ multiplex PCR. This sample has 80,000 to 100,000 clones, with roughly 75% found just once. The sequenced sample consisted of PBMCs. Receptor source: a man aged 25-40 years in good health and CMV-seronegative.

V gene TRBV19 combines with J gene TRBJ1-1; D is unclear. CDR1 and CDR2 from the germline V gene are LNHDA and SQIVND (reference sequence). The CDR3 is made up of 17 amino acids. Trimming took 3 bases from V and 0 from J, leaving 17 bases between them. The CDR3 nucleotides are TGTGCCAGTAGTATTTACCAGGTTGGGAGGATGAACACTGAAGCTTTCTTT. This codes for CASSIYQVGRMNTEAFF.

This clone was recorded a few times. J is TRBJ1-1 and V is TRBV28; D is undetermined. This CDR3 is built from 13 residues. The germline gives CDR1 MDHEN, CDR2 SYDVKM. V shed 5 bases and J shed 6 bases, with 13 bases lying between them. As DNA, the CDR3 is TGTGCCAGCAGTGTACCGAGGCGCGCTGAAGCTTTCTTT. It specifies CASSVPRRAEAFF.

The chain couples TRBV9 to TRBJ1-1; 7 positions agree with TRBD1. The V and J ends lost 3 bases and 11 bases, in that order; junction bases with no gene match: 4. In germline, CDR1 is SGDLS, CDR2 YYNGEE. The CDR3 is 11 amino acids. The CDR3 spells CASSAQGMAFF. The CDR3 DNA reads TGTGCCAGCAGCGCACAGGGGATGGCTTTCTTT.

This rearrangement joins TRBV6-1 to TRBJ2-1; 10 bases are a match to TRBD2. Unmatched junction bases numbered 4, after V lost 5 bases and J lost 6 bases. The germline CDR1 and CDR2 sequences are MNHNS and SASEGT. The CDR3 extends over 14 amino acids. Here the CDR3 DNA reads TGTGCCAGCAGTTCGGGACTAGCGAGCAATGAGCAGTTCTTC. This sequence encodes CASSSGLASNEQFF.